This T cell receptor beta chain comes out of a study of blood T cell repertoires in COVID-19. The assay was immunoSEQ multiplex PCR, and TCRdb's table has in-frame clones only and misses some. Of about 120,000 clones listed, 70% to 90% are singletons. With V trimmed by 2 bases and J by 4 bases, 4 bases remained unmatched. The CDR3 is 14 residues long. Germline-derived CDR1 and CDR2 are WSHSY and SAAADI. The sequence derives from a woman between 45 and 65 years old with acute or convalescent COVID-19. The chain carries TRBV10-2 and TRBJ1-1, with 7 bases aligning to TRBD1. Input material: peripheral blood. CDR3 sequence reads: CASSETAGGTEAFF. In DNA, the CDR3 is TGCGCCAGCAGTGAGACAGCAGGGGGCACTGAAGCTTTCTTT.